A selection of T cell receptor beta chains follows, all from one sample in a study of tumor-infiltrating lymphocytes in primary liver carcinoma. TCRdb fed the multiplex PCR reads into MiXCR, producing one record per CDR3 protein. The profile shows approximately 340,000 distinct CDR3 sequences, about two thirds of them singletons. Sequencing used peripheral blood. These receptors were collected from a man aged 40-49 years with primary liver carcinoma and hepatitis B virus infection. Each CDR3 is given with its conserved first and last residue.

TRBV28	TRBJ1-6	CASRTYHRGPYSPLHF
TRBV4-1	TRBJ2-3	CASSFSGQAGTDTQYF
TRBV6-5	TRBJ1-1	CAGSLTLGRTVTEAFF
TRBV28	TRBJ2-7	CASGGQGALYEQYF
TRBV11-2	TRBJ2-7	CVSGSAGTHVLGQYF
TRBV11-2	TRBJ2-7	CATSHSRDGTYEQYF
TRBV7-9	TRBJ1-2	CASNSTVGAFYGYTF
TRBV24-1	TRBJ1-1	CATSDSGTAGTEAFF
TRBV4-1	TRBJ2-2	CASNQEPNRFTGELFF
TRBV7-9	TRBJ1-1	CASSRDSGDTEAFF
TRBV11-1	TRBJ1-2	CTSSLGLDSYGYAF
TRBV6-1	TRBJ2-1	CASSESSGAPRGNEQFF
TRBV12-3/TRBV12-4	TRBJ2-5	CASSYHGQAGVLGGTQYF
TRBV10-3	TRBJ2-3	CTIQGEGYATQYF
TRBV7-9	TRBJ2-5	CASSLGTFQETQYF
TRBV28	TRBJ1-5	CASSWGLGMESNQPQHF
TRBV5-5	TRBJ2-7	CASSLMAGGPLEQYF
TRBV11-2	TRBJ2-1	CASSPGTEYNEQFF
TRBV11-2	TRBJ2-2	CASSSGSGRTDTGELFF
TRBV5-4	TRBJ1-5	CASSLQGDGQPQHF
TRBV24-1	TRBJ1-1	CATSDSQGSSEAFF
TRBV29-1	TRBJ2-7	CSVVDRSSYEQYF
TRBV5-4	TRBJ2-5	CVSSSQGRGAQETQYF
TRBV20-1	TRBJ2-3	CSARKASSGSITDTQYF
TRBV11-2	TRBJ2-7	CLSSITSVISSERYF
TRBV18	TRBJ2-3	CASSPTSGLDTQYF
TRBV6-5	TRBJ2-3	CASSSRDYTDTQYF
TRBV12-3/TRBV12-4	TRBJ2-1	CASQPQGGLLNEQFF
TRBV7-9	TRBJ2-7	CASSSPGRSYEQYF
TRBV28	TRBJ2-7	CASSGPRTADYEQYF
TRBV6-1	TRBJ2-7	CASSERGPNYEQYF
TRBV11-2	TRBJ2-1	CASSLRGAEYNEQFF
TRBV4-2	TRBJ2-7	CASSQDRLAGGRYEQYF
TRBV28	TRBJ2-5	CASSPPPGGPQETQYF
TRBV6-6	TRBJ2-7	CASSSPAAGCEQYF
TRBV5-1	TRBJ1-2	CASSPLDSYGYTF
TRBV10-1	TRBJ2-1	CASEGGLLGEQFF